These T cell receptor beta chains were read from a single sample in a study of radiotherapy plus CTLA-4 blockade in lung cancer. Measured with immunoSEQ multiplex PCR; TCRdb has only the in-frame clones, and not every one. The data hold about 60,000 clones, with over 75% observed a single time. Source: peripheral blood, taken from a patient treated with radiotherapy plus ipilimumab. Source of these receptors: a human donor with non-small cell lung cancer who had a partial response to radiotherapy plus ipilimumab. The CDR3 runs from the conserved cysteine through the conserved F or W. D genes are given only for firm matches. Rows give clone size only sometimes, using once, few, many, or a class for an expanded clone.

TRBV2	-	-	TRBJ2-3	CASRWGQTASTDTQYF	TGTGCCAGCAGGTGGGGGCAGACTGCTAGCACAGATACGCAGTATTTT
TRBV6-5	TRBD1	-	TRBJ2-2	CASRRQGPGELFF	TGTGCCAGCAGGCGACAGGGGCCCGGGGAGCTGTTTTTT
TRBV19	-	-	TRBJ1-1	CASSYGQLNTEAFF	TGTGCCAGTAGTTATGGACAGCTGAACACTGAAGCTTTCTTT
TRBV5-4	-	-	TRBJ1-5	CASSLPGINQPQHF	TGTGCCAGCAGCCTCCCAGGGATCAATCAGCCCCAGCATTTT
TRBV30	-	few	TRBJ1-5	CAWSGQENQPQHF	TGTGCCTGGAGTGGACAGGAAAATCAGCCCCAGCATTTT
TRBV19	-	once	TRBJ2-3	CASSIVPGSTDTQYF	TGTGCCAGTAGTATTGTTCCGGGGAGTACAGATACGCAGTATTTT
TRBV7-2	-	-	TRBJ2-7	CASSLWATEQYF	TGTGCCAGCAGCTTGTGGGCCACCGAGCAGTACTTC
TRBV5-1	TRBD2	-	TRBJ2-3	CASSESILAGDQDTQYF	TGCGCCAGCAGCGAAAGCATACTAGCGGGAGATCAAGATACGCAGTATTTT
TRBV6-6	-	-	TRBJ1-2	CASSSGGGGYGYTF	TGTGCCAGCAGCTCGGGGGGGGGCGGCTATGGCTACACCTTC
TRBV9	-	-	TRBJ2-1	CASSVEGRPAGSYNEQFF	TGTGCCAGCAGCGTAGAGGGCAGGCCCGCAGGGTCCTACAATGAGCAGTTCTTC
TRBV10-2	TRBD1	once	TRBJ1-1	CASRKTGGAEAFF	TGCGCCAGCAGGAAGACAGGGGGGGCTGAAGCTTTCTTT
TRBV6-5	-	-	TRBJ1-3	CASSYTGTPGNTIYF	TGTGCCAGCAGTTACACTGGGACACCTGGAAACACCATATATTTT
TRBV6-1	TRBD1	-	TRBJ1-1	CASSRQGAEGAFF	TGTGCCAGCAGCCGACAGGGGGCAGAGGGAGCTTTCTTT
TRBV5-1	TRBD1	-	TRBJ2-2	CASSLNEGTGYNTGELFF	TGCGCCAGCAGCTTGAATGAGGGGACAGGGTATAACACCGGGGAGCTGTTTTTT
TRBV6-6	-	few	TRBJ2-7	CASSSIYEQYF	TGTGCCAGCAGCTCTATCTACGAGCAGTACTTC
TRBV7-9	TRBD2	-	TRBJ2-2	CASSPTSGRAGTGELFF	TGTGCCAGCAGCCCAACAAGCGGGAGGGCCGGCACCGGGGAGCTGTTTTTT
TRBV11-3	-	-	TRBJ2-3	CASGTGDTQYF	TGTGCCAGCGGAACAGGGGATACGCAGTATTTT
TRBV30	-	-	TRBJ1-4	CAWSVLGGTNEKLFF	TGTGCCTGGAGTGTACTCGGGGGAACTAATGAAAAACTGTTTTTT
TRBV7-2	TRBD2	-	TRBJ2-7	CASSSQFGGMGEQYF	TGTGCCAGCAGCTCCCAGTTCGGGGGGATGGGAGAGCAGTACTTC
TRBV5-1	-	-	TRBJ2-2	CASSVRDFGELFF	TGCGCCAGCAGCGTACGGGACTTCGGGGAGCTGTTTTTT
TRBV2	TRBD1	-	TRBJ2-1	CASRDRGNEQFF	TGTGCCAGCAGGGACAGGGGCAATGAGCAGTTCTTC
TRBV2	-	-	TRBJ1-4	CASRRGSEKLFF	TGTGCCAGCAGAAGAGGGAGCGAAAAACTGTTTTTT
TRBV5-1	-	-	TRBJ2-1	CASSLEGTPTYNEQFF	TGCGCCAGCAGCTTGGAGGGGACACCCACCTACAATGAGCAGTTCTTC
TRBV19	-	-	TRBJ2-2	CASSIVGSGTGELFF	TGTGCCAGTAGTATAGTCGGGAGTGGCACCGGGGAGCTGTTTTTT
TRBV5-1	TRBD2	-	TRBJ2-2	CASSYLAGPSTGELFF	TGCGCCAGCAGCTACCTAGCGGGCCCGAGCACCGGGGAGCTGTTTTTT
TRBV5-1	-	-	TRBJ2-1	CASSQLPDGNNEQFF	TGCGCCAGCAGCCAATTGCCCGATGGCAACAATGAGCAGTTCTTC
TRBV7-6	-	-	TRBJ2-6	CASSFSGAGGANVLTF	TGTGCCAGCAGCTTTTCAGGGGCTGGTGGGGCCAACGTCCTGACTTTC
TRBV28	-	-	TRBJ1-3	CASSPIGQTAISGNTIYF	TGTGCCAGCAGCCCTATTGGACAGACTGCGATCTCTGGAAACACCATATATTTT
TRBV5-8	TRBD1	-	TRBJ2-4	CASGTGNEDIQYF	TGTGCCAGCGGGACAGGGAATGAAGACATTCAGTACTTC
TRBV7-2	-	-	TRBJ1-6	CASSLVVSGNSPLHF	TGTGCCAGCAGCTTAGTGGTCTCAGGGAACTCACCCCTCCACTTT
TRBV2	-	-	TRBJ2-5	CASRNLGGRGETQYF	TGTGCCAGCAGAAACCTGGGGGGGCGCGGGGAGACCCAGTACTTC
TRBV27	TRBD2	-	TRBJ2-7	CASSPLGTTTSEQYF	TGTGCCAGCAGTCCGCTAGGGACTACCACGAGCGAGCAGTACTTC
TRBV5-1	-	-	TRBJ1-2	CASSSGTNYGYTF	TGCGCCAGCAGTTCAGGGACTAACTATGGCTACACCTTC
TRBV5-1	-	-	TRBJ1-2	CASSLVGEGGRGYTF	TGCGCCAGCAGCTTGGTCGGGGAAGGGGGACGTGGCTACACCTTC
TRBV27	-	-	TRBJ2-2	CASSPGGANTGELFF	TGTGCCAGCAGCCCGGGGGGCGCGAACACCGGGGAGCTGTTTTTT
TRBV5-1	-	-	TRBJ2-7	CASSSYSGVLAGGYEQYF	TGCGCCAGCAGCTCCTATTCAGGCGTCCTAGCTGGAGGCTACGAGCAGTACTTC
TRBV7-2	-	-	TRBJ2-2	CASSFSFTGELFF	TGTGCCAGCAGCTTCAGTTTTACCGGGGAGCTGTTTTTT
TRBV29-1	-	-	TRBJ2-5	CSSNGETQYF	TGCAGCTCGAACGGGGAGACCCAGTACTTC
TRBV11-1	-	-	TRBJ1-5	CASSLAARGQPQHF	TGTGCCAGCAGCTTAGCCGCCCGGGGTCAGCCCCAGCATTTT
TRBV5-1	TRBD1	-	TRBJ2-7	CASSLGQDYEQYF	TGCGCCAGCAGCCTGGGACAGGACTACGAGCAGTACTTC
TRBV11-2	TRBD1	-	TRBJ1-2	CASSYKTGSYGYTF	TGTGCCAGCAGCTATAAGACAGGGAGCTATGGCTACACCTTC
TRBV6-1	TRBD2	-	TRBJ2-3	CASSEGLAGVDTQYF	TGTGCCAGCAGTGAAGGACTAGCCGGGGTAGATACGCAGTATTTT
TRBV28	-	-	TRBJ2-1	CASSNRGGSRYNEQFF	TGTGCCAGCAGTAATAGGGGGGGTAGTAGGTACAATGAGCAGTTCTTC
TRBV5-1	-	-	TRBJ1-1	CASSLDPSGQTEAFF	TGCGCCAGCAGCTTGGACCCATCTGGACAGACTGAAGCTTTCTTT
TRBV28	TRBD1	-	TRBJ1-1	CASSLNPDRETEAFF	TGTGCCAGCAGTTTAAACCCGGACAGGGAGACTGAAGCTTTCTTT
TRBV29-1	TRBD2	-	TRBJ2-7	CSVPGLANYEQYF	TGCAGCGTCCCGGGACTAGCGAATTACGAGCAGTACTTC
TRBV15	TRBD1	-	TRBJ2-7	CATSRNRGAQYF	TGTGCCACCAGCAGAAACAGGGGAGCGCAGTACTTC
TRBV28	-	-	TRBJ1-3	CASSLASRNTIYF	TGTGCCAGCAGTTTGGCCAGTAGAAACACCATATATTTT
TRBV7-9	TRBD2	-	TRBJ2-5	CASSLMAGGEETQYF	TGTGCCAGCAGCTTAATGGCGGGAGGAGAAGAGACCCAGTACTTC
TRBV5-1	TRBD2	few	TRBJ2-2	CASSPTHLAGPFGELFF	TGCGCCAGCAGCCCGACCCACTTAGCGGGTCCCTTCGGGGAGCTGTTTTTT
TRBV10-3	TRBD1	-	TRBJ1-5	CAIKSQGDQPQHF	TGTGCCATCAAGTCACAGGGGGATCAGCCCCAGCATTTT
TRBV28	-	-	TRBJ1-6	CASSAPDTRNSPLHF	TGTGCCAGCAGTGCTCCGGACACCCGCAATTCACCCCTCCACTTT
TRBV5-1	TRBD1	-	TRBJ2-5	CASSLEGGKKTQYF	TGCGCCAGCAGCTTGGAAGGGGGCAAAAAGACCCAGTACTTC
TRBV2	-	-	TRBJ2-1	CASIPAAFSVGFF	TGTGCCAGCATACCTGCGGCCTTTAGTGTAGGGTTCTTC
TRBV18	TRBD1	few	TRBJ2-5	CASSPWTGTQETQYF	TGTGCCAGCTCACCATGGACAGGGACTCAAGAGACCCAGTACTTC
TRBV5-1	TRBD2	-	TRBJ2-7	CASSLVLSGGGEQYF	TGCGCCAGCAGCTTGGTCCTTTCGGGAGGTGGCGAGCAGTACTTC
TRBV19	-	-	TRBJ2-1	CASSLYSGGTYNEQFF	TGTGCCAGTAGTCTCTATAGCGGAGGGACTTACAATGAGCAGTTCTTC
TRBV10-3	TRBD1	-	TRBJ2-7	CAISRQSTNQGQTSYEQYF	TGTGCCATCTCCCGCCAATCTACGAACCAGGGACAGACATCCTACGAGCAGTACTTC
TRBV5-6	-	-	TRBJ2-3	CASSLDLDSYTDTQYF	TGTGCCAGCAGCTTGGACTTGGACTCCTACACAGATACGCAGTATTTT